The 5 T cell receptor beta chains below come from one sample, sequenced in a study of CD8 T cells in ankylosing spondylitis. TCRdb ran MiXCR on the 5' RACE reads and lists one entry per CDR3 protein. This table has approximately 260,000 distinct CDR3 sequences, around 9.1% appearing once. Material: blood, either unsorted or a sorted T cell fraction (not recorded which). These receptors all come from a male donor with ankylosing spondylitis or in good health (not recorded which).

This clonotype has a count of ten or more. This chain links TRBV25-1 with TRBJ2-4, with 10 bases matching TRBD1. Germline CDR1 and CDR2: MGHDK and SYGVNS. The CDR3 length is 16 residues. The V segment lost 4 bases and the J segment 3 bases; nucleotides outside the gene matches: 6. CDR3 bases: TGTGCCAGCAGTGGTGGGACAGGGGATGACAAAAACATTCAGTACTTC. This codes for CASSGGTGDDKNIQYF.

This clonotype has ten or more counts. This chain connects TRBV20-1 to TRBJ2-5; weak D call: TRBD2 (5 bases). The V gene's germline CDR1 is DFQATT and CDR2 SNEGSKA (reference sequence). Between the trimmed V and J ends, which lost 1 base and 1 base, there was a span of 13 bases. This CDR3 has 15 residues. DNA for the CDR3: TGCAGTGCTAGAGGGCTCGGGGTGATCCAAGAGACCCAGTACTTC. Amino acid sequence: CSARGLGVIQETQYF.

In this sample, this clonotype turned up many times. The chain carries TRBV20-1 and TRBJ1-1; tentative D call: TRBD1 (5 bases). Germline assignment: CDR1 DFQATT and CDR2 SNEGSKA (reference sequence). V dropped 6 bases and J dropped 3 bases, with 11 bases sitting between them. The CDR3 is made up of 12 amino acids. The CDR3 sequence: CSAGPGHTEAFF. The DNA of the CDR3 is TGCAGTGCCGGGCCGGGGCACACTGAAGCTTTCTTT.

This clonotype was recorded many times. The chain employs TRBV4-3 and TRBJ2-5; D not resolved. Trimming stripped 0 bases from V and 4 bases from J, with 6 bases between. There are 13 residues in the CDR3. CDR1 and CDR2 from the germline V gene are LGHNA and YSLEER. CDR3 nucleotides: TGCGCCAGCAGCCAAGATACGCGAGAGACCCAGTACTTC. Its protein product is CASSQDTRETQYF.

This clonotype has ten or more counts. The V call is TRBV11-2, the J call TRBJ2-7; 8 bases are a match to TRBD2. Per the germline V gene, CDR1 is SGHAT and CDR2 is FQNNGV. This CDR3 contains 18 residues. With 3 bases clipped from V and 0 bases from J, the junction kept 13 bases outside the gene matches. The CDR3 region is CASSLDWGLGLRSYEQYF. As DNA, the CDR3 is TGTGCCAGCAGCTTGGATTGGGGACTAGGGCTTCGCTCCTACGAGCAGTACTTC.